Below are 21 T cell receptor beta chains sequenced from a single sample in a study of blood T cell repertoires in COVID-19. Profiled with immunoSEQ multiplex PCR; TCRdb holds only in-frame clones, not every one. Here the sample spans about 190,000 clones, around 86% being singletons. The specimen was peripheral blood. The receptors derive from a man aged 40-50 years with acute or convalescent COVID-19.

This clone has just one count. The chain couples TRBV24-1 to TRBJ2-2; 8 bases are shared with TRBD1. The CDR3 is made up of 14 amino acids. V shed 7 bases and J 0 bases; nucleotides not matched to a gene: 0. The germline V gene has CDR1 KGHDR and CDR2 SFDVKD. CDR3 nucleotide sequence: TGTGCCACCAGGGGACAGGCGAACACCGGGGAGCTGTTTTTT. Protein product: CATRGQANTGELFF.

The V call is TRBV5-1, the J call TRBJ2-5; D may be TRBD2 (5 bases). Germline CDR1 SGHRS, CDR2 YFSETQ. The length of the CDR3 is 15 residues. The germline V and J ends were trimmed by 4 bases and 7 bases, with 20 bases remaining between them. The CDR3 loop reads CASSTGSPDQRTQYF. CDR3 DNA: TGCGCCAGCAGCACGGGATCCCCGGATCAACGGACCCAGTACTTC.

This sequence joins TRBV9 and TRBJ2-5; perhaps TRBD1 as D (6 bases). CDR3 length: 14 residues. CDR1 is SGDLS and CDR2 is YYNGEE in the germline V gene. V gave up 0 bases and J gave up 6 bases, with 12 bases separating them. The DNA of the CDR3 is TGTGCCAGCAGCGTAGAGAGGGGGATGAAGACCCAGTACTTC. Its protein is CASSVERGMKTQYF.

This chain's CDR3 is CASSSRLEETQYF. CDR3 DNA: TGCGCCAGCAGCTCAAGACTAGAAGAGACCCAGTACTTC. The chain employs TRBV5-1 and TRBJ2-5; D may be TRBD2 (6 bases). Trimming cost V 3 bases and J 3 bases, with 9 bases left between them. The CDR3 is 13 amino acids. Per the germline V gene, CDR1 is SGHRS and CDR2 is YFSETQ.

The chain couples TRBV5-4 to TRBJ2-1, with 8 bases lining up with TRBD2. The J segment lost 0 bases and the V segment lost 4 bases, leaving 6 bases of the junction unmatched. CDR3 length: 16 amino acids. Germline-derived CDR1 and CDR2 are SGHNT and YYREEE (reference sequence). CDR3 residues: CASSKSGGRSYNEQFF. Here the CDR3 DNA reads TGTGCCAGCAGCAAGAGCGGGGGCCGCTCCTACAATGAGCAGTTCTTC.

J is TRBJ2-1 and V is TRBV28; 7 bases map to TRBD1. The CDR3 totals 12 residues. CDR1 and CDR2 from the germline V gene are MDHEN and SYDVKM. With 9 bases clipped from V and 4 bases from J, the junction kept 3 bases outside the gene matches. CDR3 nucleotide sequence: TGTGCCAGTAGGGGGCTGTACAATGAGCAGTTCTTC. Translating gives CASRGLYNEQFF.

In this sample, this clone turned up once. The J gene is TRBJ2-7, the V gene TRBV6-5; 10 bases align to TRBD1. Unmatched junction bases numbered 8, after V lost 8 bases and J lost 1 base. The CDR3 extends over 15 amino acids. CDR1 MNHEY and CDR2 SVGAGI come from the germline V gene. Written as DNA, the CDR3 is TGTGCCAGCCCTCGGACAGGGGGAGGTTCCTACGAGCAGTACTTC. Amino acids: CASPRTGGGSYEQYF.

The CDR3 spells CASMGGGGNPGANVLTF. DNA of the CDR3: TGTGCCAGCATGGGAGGCGGGGGGAATCCTGGGGCCAACGTCCTGACTTTC. The rearrangement links TRBV2 to TRBJ2-6; 8 positions match TRBD2. The J segment lost 2 bases and the V segment lost 7 bases, leaving 10 bases of the junction unmatched. Germline loops: CDR1 SNHLY, CDR2 FYNNEI. The CDR3 extends over 17 amino acids. The complete variable domain, with remaining parts taken from reference TRBV2 and TRBJ2-6, reads EPEVTQTPSHQVTQMGQEVILRCVPISNHLYFYWYRQILGQKVEFLVSFYNNEISEKSEIFDDQFSVERPDGSNFTLKIRSTKLEDSAMYFCASMGGGGNPGANVLTFGAGSRLTVL.

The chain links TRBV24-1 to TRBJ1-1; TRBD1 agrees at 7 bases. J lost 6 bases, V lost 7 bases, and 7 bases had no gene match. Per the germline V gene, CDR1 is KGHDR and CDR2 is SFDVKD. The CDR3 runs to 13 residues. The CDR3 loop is CATRRTGTAEAFF. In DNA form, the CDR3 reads TGTGCCACCAGGCGTACCGGGACAGCTGAAGCTTTCTTT.

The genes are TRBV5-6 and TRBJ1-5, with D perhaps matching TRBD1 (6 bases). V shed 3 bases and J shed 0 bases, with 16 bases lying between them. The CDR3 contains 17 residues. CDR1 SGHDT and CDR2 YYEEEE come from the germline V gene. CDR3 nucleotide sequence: TGTGCCAGCAGCTCCGGTCTAGGGGGATATAGCAATCAGCCCCAGCATTTT. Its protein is CASSSGLGGYSNQPQHF.

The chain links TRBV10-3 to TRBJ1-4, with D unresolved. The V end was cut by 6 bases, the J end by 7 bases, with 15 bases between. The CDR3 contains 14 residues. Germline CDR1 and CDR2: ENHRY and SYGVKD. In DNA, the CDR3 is TGTGCCATCAGCGAGGTGACCGGGAGTGAAAAACTGTTTTTT. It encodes CAISEVTGSEKLFF.

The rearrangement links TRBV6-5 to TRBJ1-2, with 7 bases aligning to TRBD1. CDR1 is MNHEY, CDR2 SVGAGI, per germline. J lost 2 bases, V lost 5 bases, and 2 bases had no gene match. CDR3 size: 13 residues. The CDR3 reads CASSLGQNYGYTF. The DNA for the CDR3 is TGTGCCAGCAGTCTGGGACAGAACTATGGCTACACCTTC.

The CDR3 protein is CASSQVGTGTPYNEQFF. The CDR3 DNA sequence: TGTGCCAGCAGCCAAGTGGGTACAGGGACGCCATACAATGAGCAGTTCTTC. The rearrangement uses TRBV4-2 and TRBJ2-1; tentatively, D is TRBD1 (6 bases). V was trimmed by 1 base and J by 4 bases, leaving 17 bases between them. The CDR3 is 17 amino acids. Germline V gives CDR1 LGHNA, CDR2 YNFKEQ.

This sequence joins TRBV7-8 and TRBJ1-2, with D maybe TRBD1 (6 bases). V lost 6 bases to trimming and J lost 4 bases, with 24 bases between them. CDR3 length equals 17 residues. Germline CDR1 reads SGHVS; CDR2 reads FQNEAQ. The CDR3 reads CASRRNAGTPNPYGYTF. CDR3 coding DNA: TGTGCCAGCAGGCGAAATGCCGGGACACCGAACCCCTATGGCTACACCTTC.

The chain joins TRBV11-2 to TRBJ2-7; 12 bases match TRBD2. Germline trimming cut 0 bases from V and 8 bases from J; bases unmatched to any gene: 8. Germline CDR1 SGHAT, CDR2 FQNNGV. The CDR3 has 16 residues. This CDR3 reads CASSLDRASGGAQQYF. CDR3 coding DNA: TGTGCCAGCAGCTTAGATCGTGCTAGCGGGGGGGCCCAGCAGTACTTC.

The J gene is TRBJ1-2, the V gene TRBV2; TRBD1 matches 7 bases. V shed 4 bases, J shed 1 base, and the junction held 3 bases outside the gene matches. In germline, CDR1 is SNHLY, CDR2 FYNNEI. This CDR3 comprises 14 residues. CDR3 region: CASSADRDNYGYTF. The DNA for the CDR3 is TGTGCCAGCAGTGCTGACAGGGATAACTATGGCTACACCTTC.

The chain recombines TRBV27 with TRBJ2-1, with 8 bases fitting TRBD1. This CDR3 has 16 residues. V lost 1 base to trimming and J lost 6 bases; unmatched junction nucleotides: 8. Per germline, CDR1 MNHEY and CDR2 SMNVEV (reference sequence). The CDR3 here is CASSLLQGAKGNEQFF. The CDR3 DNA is TGTGCCAGCAGTTTATTGCAGGGGGCGAAAGGCAATGAGCAGTTCTTC.

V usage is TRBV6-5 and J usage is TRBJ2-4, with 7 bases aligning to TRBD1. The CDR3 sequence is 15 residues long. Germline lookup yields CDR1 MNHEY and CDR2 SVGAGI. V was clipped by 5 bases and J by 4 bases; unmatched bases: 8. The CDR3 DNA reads TGTGCCAGCAGTCTCGAGGGGACAGAGAAAAACATTCAGTACTTC. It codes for CASSLEGTEKNIQYF.

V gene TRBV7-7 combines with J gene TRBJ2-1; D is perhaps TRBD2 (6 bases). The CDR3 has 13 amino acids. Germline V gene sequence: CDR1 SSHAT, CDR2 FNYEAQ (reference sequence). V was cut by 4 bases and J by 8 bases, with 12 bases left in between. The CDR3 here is CASSSRLDDEQFF. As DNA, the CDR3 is TGTGCCAGCAGCTCAAGACTAGACGATGAGCAGTTCTTC.

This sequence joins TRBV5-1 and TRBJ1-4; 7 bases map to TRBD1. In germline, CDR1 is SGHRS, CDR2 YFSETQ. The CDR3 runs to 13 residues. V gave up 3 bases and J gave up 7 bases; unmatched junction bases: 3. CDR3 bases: TGCGCCAGCAGCTCCCAGGGGGTTGAAAAACTGTTTTTT. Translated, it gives CASSSQGVEKLFF.

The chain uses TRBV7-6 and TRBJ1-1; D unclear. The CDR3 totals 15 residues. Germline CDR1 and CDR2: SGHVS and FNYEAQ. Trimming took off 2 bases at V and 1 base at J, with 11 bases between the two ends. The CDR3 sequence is CASSLLQSANTEAFF. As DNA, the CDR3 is TGTGCCAGCAGCTTACTCCAGAGCGCGAACACTGAAGCTTTCTTT.